These T cell receptor beta chains were read from a single sample in a study of blood T cell repertoires in COVID-19. Here immunoSEQ multiplex PCR was the method, and the copy in TCRdb shows in-frame clones only, minus some. The data contain approximately 210,000 clones, 88% of them seen just once; the ten biggest clones take up approximately 4.4%. Material: peripheral blood. The source is a human donor in a cohort sampled during active COVID-19. The CDR3 runs from the conserved cysteine through the conserved F or W. Fields, in order: V gene, J gene, D gene, clone size, CDR3 protein, CDR3 DNA. A D gene is named only where the DNA matches it firmly. Not all rows give a size; the values are once, few, many and, for expanded clones, a class.

TRBV28	TRBJ1-2	TRBD1	.	CASSFTGTGLLTNYGYTF	TGTGCCAGCAGTTTTACAGGGACAGGGCTTTTAACTAACTATGGCTACACCTTC
TRBV6-6	TRBJ2-1	TRBD2	.	CASSYLRSAGGPRKSFHEQFF	TGTGCCAGCAGCTACCTTCGTTCGGCGGGGGGGCCGCGGAAATCCTTTCATGAGCAGTTCTTC
TRBV5-3	TRBJ1-1	.	.	CARSLGARLNTEAFF	TGTGCCAGAAGCTTGGGGGCGAGACTAAACACTGAAGCTTTCTTT
TRBV5-8	TRBJ2-7	.	.	CASRYALRGRGEQYF	TGTGCCAGCAGATACGCCCTACGGGGTCGGGGCGAGCAGTACTTC
TRBV27	TRBJ1-1	TRBD1	few	CASSVQGARAFF	TGTGCCAGCAGTGTACAGGGGGCGCGGGCTTTCTTT
TRBV4-1	TRBJ2-7	TRBD1	.	CASSQAPGQAVEQYF	TGCGCCAGCAGCCAAGCCCCGGGACAGGCCGTCGAGCAGTACTTC
TRBV30	TRBJ1-4	.	once	CATWAGVGEKLFF	TGTGCCACCTGGGCAGGGGTTGGTGAAAAACTGTTTTTT
TRBV6-1	TRBJ2-1	TRBD2	.	CASSGTSGSAYNEQFF	TGTGCCAGCAGTGGGACTAGCGGGAGCGCCTACAATGAGCAGTTCTTC
TRBV4-3	TRBJ2-3	TRBD1	.	CASSQWGQGSTDTQYF	TGCGCCAGCAGCCAATGGGGACAGGGGAGCACAGATACGCAGTATTTT
TRBV9	TRBJ2-7	TRBD1	once	CASSPLQGPEQYF	TGTGCCAGCAGCCCATTACAGGGGCCCGAGCAGTACTTC
TRBV13	TRBJ1-2	.	.	CASSLETEANYGYTF	TGTGCCAGCAGCTTAGAGACTGAAGCTAACTATGGCTACACCTTC
TRBV3-1/TRBV3-2	TRBJ2-7	.	.	CASSEFSTGEQYF	TGTGCCAGCAGCGAGTTTAGCACCGGCGAGCAGTACTTC
TRBV7-9	TRBJ1-6	.	few	CASSPEEGTRSPLHF	TGTGCCAGCAGCCCGGAAGAGGGAACGAGATCACCCCTCCACTTT
TRBV2	TRBJ2-2	TRBD1	.	CASERTGNVGELFF	TGTGCCAGCGAGCGGACAGGAAATGTCGGGGAGCTGTTTTTT
TRBV28	TRBJ1-2	.	few	CASSLRDYGYTF	TGTGCCAGCAGTCTCCGGGACTATGGCTACACCTTC
TRBV5-1	TRBJ2-7	TRBD2	once	CASSPGLAGARYEQYF	TGCGCCAGCAGCCCTGGACTAGCGGGGGCCAGATACGAGCAGTACTTC
TRBV19	TRBJ1-2	TRBD1	.	CASSIGGQGAGGYTF	TGTGCCAGTAGTATAGGAGGACAGGGGGCTGGCGGCTACACCTTC
TRBV5-4	TRBJ2-7	.	.	CASSLGGSSYEQYF	TGTGCCAGCAGCTTGGGGGGCTCCAGCTACGAGCAGTACTTC
TRBV9	TRBJ2-2	TRBD2	.	CASSHSIGKPGLANTGELFF	TGTGCCAGCAGCCATTCGATAGGGAAACCGGGACTAGCGAACACCGGGGAGCTGTTTTTT
TRBV5-6	TRBJ1-4	.	.	CASSQEAGAYEKLFF	TGTGCCAGCAGCCAAGAGGCGGGGGCCTATGAAAAACTGTTTTTT
TRBV11-2	TRBJ2-3	TRBD2	.	CASSYTRTSDTQYF	TGTGCCAGCAGCTATACGCGGACTAGTGATACGCAGTATTTT
TRBV28	TRBJ2-2	TRBD2	.	CASSLGSSGKAGELFF	TGTGCCAGCAGTTTAGGATCCAGCGGGAAGGCCGGGGAGCTGTTTTTT
TRBV5-1	TRBJ2-2	TRBD2	.	CASSMTSGGSGELFF	TGCGCCAGCAGCATGACTAGCGGGGGTTCCGGGGAGCTGTTTTTT
TRBV11-2	TRBJ2-3	TRBD2	.	CASSLVGLAGSDTQYF	TGTGCCAGCAGCTTAGTGGGACTAGCGGGGTCAGATACGCAGTATTTT
TRBV18	TRBJ2-7	TRBD2	.	CASSPTSGGAYEQYF	TGTGCCAGCTCACCAACTAGCGGGGGGGCTTACGAGCAGTACTTC
TRBV4-1	TRBJ1-1	TRBD1	.	CASSHVDREGGEAFF	TGCGCCAGCAGCCACGTAGACAGGGAAGGCGGTGAAGCTTTCTTT
TRBV4-2	TRBJ1-5	.	.	CASSPWGGSNQPQHF	TGTGCCAGCAGCCCCTGGGGGGGTAGCAATCAGCCCCAGCATTTT
TRBV5-1	TRBJ2-4	.	.	CASSIRTDENIQYF	TGCGCCAGCAGCATCCGGACAGATGAGAACATTCAGTACTTC